This T cell receptor beta chain stems from a study of cytomegalovirus exposure and HLA in healthy donors. The germline V gene encodes CDR1 SEHNR and CDR2 FQNEAQ (reference sequence). V was pared by 1 base and J by 8 bases, with 11 bases between. The length of the CDR3 is 13 residues. With 60 Vbeta and 13 Jbeta primers, the PCR was carried out. Sequenced by immunoSEQ multiplex PCR; TCRdb stores in-frame clones only, minus some. The sample has hundreds of thousands of clones, around four fifths seen once. The sequenced sample was PBMCs. This receptor was identified in a boy between 2 and 10 years old in good health and CMV-seronegative. This chain uses TRBV7-9 with TRBJ1-2; TRBD1 is a possible D gene (5 bases). The CDR3 sequence is CASSLEQALGYTF. The CDR3 DNA reads as TGTGCCAGCAGCTTAGAACAGGCTCTAGGCTACACCTTC.